This T cell receptor beta chain was captured in a study of blood T cell repertoires in COVID-19 (dated by TCRdb to 2019 to 2021). As for the study more broadly: Samples from collaborators originated in the United States, Italy and Spain and spanned both the acute and convalescent phases of COVID-19. Samples were obtained from the ongoing ImmuneRACE study (first 160 participants) and from some 1,300 subjects provided by 6 global collaborators. Deeply sampled blood TCRbeta repertoires from subjects exposed to, actively infected with, or recovered from COVID-19 were included in the dataset. Nearly every sample came with metadata listing a de-identified subject ID, COVID-19 status, age in years and sex. HLA class I and class II types, where available, came from metadata supplied by the sample provider rather than from assay-based typing. The repertoires were made available in a free public database intended to serve as a resource for research on the immune response to SARS-CoV-2. The material from the prospective study consisted of cDNA or gDNA derived from T cells, B-cell-depleted T cells, or PBMCs.

A second Seattle source provided samples from volunteer blood donors who had recovered from COVID-19. Each collaborating institution followed its own protocols to collect whole blood in K2EDTA tubes. Collaborator samples were shipped for TCRbeta analysis as frozen whole blood, isolated PBMCs, or DNA extracted from either sample type. This clone was seen more than once but under ten times. Its target antigen remains unknown. No base-level quality is on record; no much larger clone is a single base apart. The full study reports these points: How much clinical and demographic metadata was included differed by source and by participant, and the metadata was provided uncurated.

TCRbeta CDR3 regions were amplified from genomic DNA by means of the immunoSEQ Assay, a bias-controlled multiplex PCR. Regarding the original processing steps: The number of nucleated cells in each sample was estimated from the amplification of reference gene primers within the assay. To quantify the absolute abundance of each unique TCRbeta CDR3 rearrangement, sequence reads were collapsed and filtered. For each sample, productive Simpson clonality was calculated by taking the square root of Simpson's diversity index across productive rearrangements. TCRdb's version of the immuneACCESS table is confined to in-frame rearrangements and falls short of the full clone set. An unresolved V gene accounts for under half of the shortfall where checked; the remainder is of unknown origin. The V and J calls and clone size are taken from that table; D and trimming were inferred from the DNA. The sample contains 250,000 to 300,000 clones, approximately 90% of them found a single time. The ten largest make up about 2% of the sample.

The sample comprised peripheral blood. This receptor was taken from a woman in her 50s who had recovered from COVID-19.

CDR3 sequence: CASTRKPQLAGQETQYF. The base sequence is TGTGCCAGCACCCGTAAGCCACAACTGGCAGGGCAAGAGACCCAGTACTTC. In this chain, TRBV5-8 is recombined with TRBJ2-5, with a tentative D gene TRBD1 over 5 matching bases. Between the V and J ends, shortened by 6 bases and 2 bases respectively, the junction contains 23 bases. The CDR3 spans 17 residues, from the cysteine through the phenylalanine. Just CDR3 DNA is preserved here, 51 bases in frame from base 1. The germline V gene yields SGHTS for CDR1 and YDEGEE for CDR2.